A selection of T cell receptor beta chains follows, all from one sample in a study of blood T cells in healthy people across ages. TCRdb recomputed calls from the 5' RACE reads with MiXCR, one row per CDR3 protein. The table shows 800,000 to 950,000 distinct CDR3 sequences, with 25% to 30% occurring only once. The data were also submitted as part of a second study, on T cells of mothers and their children.

Sequenced input: blood. The receptors stem from a woman aged 40 to 55 in good health. The CDR3 runs from the conserved cysteine through the conserved F or W. A D gene is named only where the DNA matches it firmly. Clone size is given for some rows only: seen once, a few or many times, or a class if the clone is expanded.

J	D	V	size	CDR3	DNA
TRBJ2-1	-	TRBV28	few	CASRVRGNEQFF	TGTGCCAGCAGGGTCCGCGGCAATGAGCAGTTCTTC
TRBJ1-1	-	TRBV2	-	CASSDIPGGAFF	TGTGCCAGCAGTGATATCCCGGGGGGAGCTTTCTTT
TRBJ1-2	-	TRBV5-1	-	CASSPDGLLYYGYTF	TGCGCCAGCAGCCCGGACGGGCTCCTATACTATGGCTACACCTTC
TRBJ2-6	-	TRBV24-1	-	CATSETGRPYGANVLTF	TGTGCCACCAGTGAGACAGGAAGGCCCTATGGGGCCAACGTCCTGACTTTC
TRBJ2-7	-	TRBV7-3	-	CANSPTETYEQYF	TGTGCCAACAGCCCCACGGAAACCTACGAGCAGTACTTC
TRBJ2-7	-	TRBV28	few	CASSSPIRGEQYF	TGTGCCAGCAGTTCCCCCATCAGGGGCGAGCAGTACTTC
TRBJ1-3	-	TRBV5-1	few	CASSLAPQGSSGNTIYF	TGCGCCAGCAGCTTGGCCCCGCAGGGTAGCTCTGGAAACACCATATATTTT
TRBJ1-1	-	TRBV12-3/TRBV12-4	few	CASRYGPEAFF	TGTGCCAGCAGGTATGGGCCTGAAGCTTTCTTT
TRBJ1-5	-	TRBV12-3/TRBV12-4	-	CASSIQGNQPQHF	TGTGCCAGCAGTATACAGGGTAATCAGCCCCAGCATTTT
TRBJ2-7	-	TRBV7-2	many	CASSLAHSSYEQYF	TGTGCCAGCAGCTTAGCTCACAGCTCCTACGAGCAGTACTTC
TRBJ2-7	-	TRBV7-9	few	CASSKEKVQYF	TGTGCCAGCAGCAAAGAGAAGGTGCAGTACTTC
TRBJ1-5	-	TRBV6-2/TRBV6-3	-	CASTRQTGSNQPQHF	TGTGCCAGCACTCGGCAGACGGGTAGCAATCAGCCCCAGCATTTT
TRBJ2-7	-	TRBV21-1	many	CEAGGQLQPSYEQYF	TGTGAAGCCGGGGGACAGCTACAACCCTCCTACGAGCAGTACTTC
TRBJ2-7	TRBD1	TRBV18	once	CASSPRLVQGSSFKQYF	TGTGCCAGCTCACCAAGGTTGGTACAGGGGAGCTCCTTCAAGCAGTACTTC
TRBJ2-7	-	TRBV6-1	-	CVSSGGLVYEQYF	TGTGTCAGCAGTGGGGGGCTGGTCTACGAGCAGTACTTC
TRBJ2-1	-	TRBV7-9	few	CASSLVAGKFDEQFF	TGTGCCAGCAGCTTAGTGGCGGGGAAGTTCGATGAGCAGTTCTTC
TRBJ2-7	-	TRBV28	few	CASSLTKYEQYF	TGTGCCAGCAGTCTCACTAAATACGAGCAGTACTTC
TRBJ2-1	-	TRBV6-6	-	CASSWGTRRDNEQFF	TGTGCCAGCAGCTGGGGGACCCGAAGGGACAATGAGCAGTTCTTC
TRBJ1-4	-	TRBV20-1	-	CSAPQGPEKLFF	TGCAGTGCTCCCCAGGGCCCTGAAAAACTGTTTTTT
TRBJ1-2	-	TRBV2	-	CASRKGVGYGYTF	TGTGCCAGCAGGAAGGGGGTGGGCTATGGCTACACCTTC
TRBJ2-1	-	TRBV28	-	CATQSWLKSNEQFF	TGTGCCACCCAGAGCTGGCTCAAATCAAATGAGCAGTTCTTC
TRBJ2-7	-	TRBV13	many	CASSLGFRKRYF	TGTGCCAGCAGCTTAGGCTTCCGAAAAAGGTACTTC
TRBJ2-1	TRBD1	TRBV20-1	few	CSAPRSPGQGAHHEQFF	TGCAGTGCCCCCCGTTCCCCGGGACAGGGGGCGCATCATGAGCAGTTCTTC
TRBJ1-2	-	TRBV12-3/TRBV12-4	-	CASSPRQAFYGYTF	TGTGCCAGCAGTCCTCGACAGGCCTTCTATGGCTACACCTTC
TRBJ2-3	TRBD1	TRBV5-1	-	CASSFTTGGFSTDTQYF	TGCGCCAGCAGCTTTACGACAGGGGGCTTTTCCACAGATACGCAGTATTTT
TRBJ2-3	-	TRBV5-5	few	CASSPEMGDTQYF	TGTGCCAGCAGCCCCGAGATGGGAGATACGCAGTATTTT
TRBJ1-2	TRBD1	TRBV7-3	-	CASSLDGQGIDGYTF	TGTGCCAGCAGTCTAGATGGACAGGGGATTGATGGCTACACCTTC
TRBJ1-4	-	TRBV20-1	few	CSARDQRTTNEKLFF	TGCAGTGCTAGAGATCAGAGGACAACTAATGAAAAACTGTTTTTT
TRBJ1-5	-	TRBV7-2	few	CASSLALRNQPQHF	TGTGCCAGCAGCTTAGCGCTGAGGAATCAGCCCCAGCATTTT
TRBJ1-5	-	TRBV6-5	-	CASSYTSSSGGSGPFIQPQHF	TGTGCCAGCAGTTACACGTCCAGCTCAGGCGGTTCAGGGCCTTTCATTCAGCCCCAGCATTTT
TRBJ2-4	TRBD1	TRBV2	-	CASYPTGTGMDIQYF	TGTGCCAGTTACCCAACCGGGACAGGGATGGACATTCAGTACTTC
TRBJ1-2	-	TRBV27	once	CASSPFGVGGYTF	TGTGCCAGCAGTCCTTTTGGGGTTGGAGGCTACACCTTC
TRBJ1-2	TRBD1	TRBV10-3	few	CAISESPGTGLYGYTF	TGTGCCATCAGTGAGTCTCCCGGGACAGGGTTATATGGCTACACCTTC
TRBJ2-5	TRBD2	TRBV5-1	once	CVSSLAPSGGAETQYF	TGCGTCAGCAGCTTGGCCCCTAGCGGGGGGGCAGAGACCCAGTACTTC
TRBJ1-2	-	TRBV18	-	CASSSRQEMSYTF	TGTGCCAGCTCATCCCGACAGGAGATGAGCTACACCTTC
TRBJ2-1	TRBD2	TRBV20-1	-	CSARDRKSGGAGNEQFF	TGCAGTGCTAGAGATCGAAAAAGCGGGGGGGCAGGGAATGAGCAGTTCTTC
TRBJ2-2	-	TRBV7-9	few	CASSLGWLGRQAQTGELFF	TGTGCCAGCAGCTTAGGCTGGTTGGGGCGCCAGGCCCAGACCGGGGAGCTGTTTTTT
TRBJ2-1	TRBD2	TRBV4-3	-	CASLQPGLAPLGVYNEQFF	TGCGCCAGCTTACAACCGGGACTAGCTCCTTTGGGGGTCTACAATGAGCAGTTCTTC
TRBJ2-7	TRBD2	TRBV7-9	-	CASNTLASYEQYF	TGTGCCAGCAACACACTAGCGTCGTATGAGCAGTACTTC
TRBJ2-7	TRBD1	TRBV28	many	CASSGSGTGSYEQYF	TGCGCCAGCAGTGGATCCGGGACAGGCTCCTACGAGCAGTACTTC
TRBJ2-1	TRBD2	TRBV12-3/TRBV12-4	many	CASSLLGGYNEQFF	TGTGCCAGCAGTTTACTCGGGGGGTACAATGAGCAGTTCTTC
TRBJ2-1	-	TRBV7-3	-	CASSFTELEGEQFF	TGTGCCAGCAGCTTCACTGAACTAGAAGGTGAGCAGTTCTTC
TRBJ2-5	-	TRBV12-5	few	CASGFGNQETQYF	TGTGCTAGTGGTTTTGGGAATCAAGAGACCCAGTACTTC
TRBJ2-1	-	TRBV9	-	CASSVGSLNPVVFF	TGTGCCAGCAGCGTAGGATCCCTAAACCCCGTTGTATTCTTC
TRBJ1-6	-	TRBV7-2	-	CASSHNQYNSPLHF	TGTGCCAGCAGCCACAACCAATATAATTCACCCCTCCACTTT
TRBJ1-3	-	TRBV20-1	few	CSASHDSGNTIYF	TGCAGTGCTAGCCACGACTCTGGAAACACCATATATTTT
TRBJ2-5	TRBD1	TRBV4-1	many	CASSPQGQEETQYF	TGCGCCAGCAGCCCACAGGGGCAGGAGGAGACCCAGTACTTC
TRBJ2-7	TRBD1	TRBV7-2	-	CASSSRTGGPSYEQYF	TGTGCCAGCAGCTCGCGAACAGGGGGCCCTTCCTACGAGCAGTACTTC
TRBJ2-5	-	TRBV24-1	few	CATSDPSGGEETQYF	TGTGCCACCAGTGATCCCTCAGGGGGGGAAGAGACCCAGTACTTC
TRBJ2-1	TRBD2	TRBV7-9	-	CASSLTLRGVNEQFF	TGTGCCAGCAGCTTGACCCTGCGGGGGGTCAATGAGCAGTTCTTC
TRBJ2-1	-	TRBV29-1	-	CSVETPRSGSPYNEQFF	TGCAGCGTTGAAACCCCAAGATCGGGGAGCCCCTACAATGAGCAGTTCTTC
TRBJ2-3	-	TRBV7-9	few	CASSLGGVGQYF	TGTGCCAGCAGCTTAGGGGGCGTGGGGCAGTATTTT
TRBJ2-1	TRBD2	TRBV29-1	-	CSAKKSPLAGGPQGYNEQFF	TGCAGCGCCAAAAAGTCTCCACTAGCGGGAGGACCCCAGGGGTACAATGAGCAGTTCTTC